The rows below give T cell receptor beta chains drawn from one sample of a study of beta chain features in type 1 diabetes. Clones were sequenced by immunoSEQ multiplex PCR, and TCRdb holds only the in-frame ones, with some missing. The sample yields about 160,000 clones, 6.5% to 10% seen once. Sequenced: central memory CD4+ T cells from blood. The receptors were sampled from a woman in her late teens or twenties with type 1 diabetes. The CDR3 runs from the conserved cysteine through the conserved F or W. D genes are given only for firm matches. Clone size is shown for a subset of rows, as once, few, many or a class of expanded clone.

clone_size,d_call,v_call,j_call,cdr3_aa,cdr3_nt
NA,NA,TRBV6-5,TRBJ1-1,CASSYSWEGGTEAFF,TGTGCCAGCAGTTACTCGTGGGAGGGAGGGACTGAAGCTTTCTTT
few,TRBD1,TRBV28,TRBJ1-2,CASSYRGPYGYTF,TGTGCCAGCAGTTACAGGGGACCCTATGGCTACACCTTC
medium-sized,NA,TRBV15,TRBJ2-6,CATSRQGSGANVLTF,TGTGCCACCAGCAGACAGGGCTCTGGGGCCAACGTCCTGACTTTC
NA,NA,TRBV29-1,TRBJ1-1,CSVQGNTEAFF,TGCAGCGTGCAGGGGAACACTGAAGCTTTCTTT
NA,NA,TRBV27,TRBJ2-7,CASSTQGFDPYEQYF,TGTGCCAGCAGTACACAGGGATTTGATCCCTACGAGCAGTACTTC
NA,TRBD1,TRBV2,TRBJ1-2,CASSPGQWESYTF,TGTGCCAGCAGCCCGGGACAGTGGGAAAGCTACACCTTC
NA,NA,TRBV19,TRBJ2-2,CASSWGLATSGELFF,TGTGCCAGTAGTTGGGGACTCGCCACCTCCGGGGAGCTGTTTTTT
few,NA,TRBV2,TRBJ1-4,CASSPKRAGVKLFF,TGTGCCAGCAGTCCCAAGAGGGCAGGGGTAAAACTGTTTTTT
NA,TRBD2,TRBV7-6,TRBJ2-7,CASSLGSGLAAYEQYF,TGTGCCAGCAGCTTAGGATCCGGACTAGCGGCGTACGAGCAGTACTTC
NA,NA,TRBV5-6,TRBJ1-5,CASSLLGQVNQPQHF,TGTGCCAGCAGCTTACTTGGACAAGTTAATCAGCCCCAGCATTTT
NA,TRBD2,TRBV5-1,TRBJ2-1,CASSLGAGGWYNEQFF,TGCGCCAGCAGCTTGGGAGCGGGGGGGTGGTACAATGAGCAGTTCTTC
NA,NA,TRBV20-1,TRBJ2-7,CSAGLNYEQYF,TGCAGTGCTGGACTCAACTACGAGCAGTACTTC
NA,TRBD1,TRBV5-4,TRBJ2-7,CASSFDRGYEQYF,TGTGCCAGCAGCTTTGACAGGGGCTACGAGCAGTACTTC
NA,TRBD1,TRBV19,TRBJ1-5,CASHDRDNQPQHF,TGTGCCAGTCACGACAGGGACAATCAGCCCCAGCATTTT
NA,NA,TRBV6-1,TRBJ2-3,CASSLPETGRNTQYF,TGTGCCAGCAGTCTCCCCGAGACAGGCCGGAATACGCAGTATTTT
many,TRBD2,TRBV4-1,TRBJ2-2,CASSLGGDTGELFF,TGCGCCAGCAGCCTTGGGGGGGACACCGGGGAGCTGTTTTTT
few,NA,TRBV19,TRBJ2-1,CASSIARVNEQFF,TGTGCCAGTAGTATAGCCAGGGTGAATGAGCAGTTCTTC
NA,TRBD1,TRBV18,TRBJ1-2,CASSPDQGVDGYTF,TGTGCCAGCTCACCAGACCAGGGGGTTGATGGCTACACCTTC
NA,TRBD2,TRBV5-4,TRBJ2-5,CASSLARTSVETQYF,TGTGCCAGCAGCTTGGCACGGACTAGCGTGGAGACCCAGTACTTC
NA,TRBD2,TRBV4-3,TRBJ2-3,CASSQGSSGGGTQYF,TGCGCCAGCAGCCAAGGCTCTAGCGGGGGGGGTACGCAGTATTTT
NA,NA,TRBV7-2,TRBJ1-2,CASSLGSTAVRSYTF,TGTGCCAGCAGCTTGGGGAGCACGGCCGTTAGGAGCTACACCTTC
few,NA,TRBV7-9,TRBJ2-1,CASSLSGLRNNEQFF,TGTGCCAGCAGCTTAAGCGGACTCCGTAACAATGAGCAGTTCTTC
few,TRBD2,TRBV6-4,TRBJ2-3,CASRGLAGTTDTQYF,TGTGCCAGCAGGGGACTAGCGGGGACCACAGATACGCAGTATTTT
few,NA,TRBV4-1,TRBJ1-4,CASSPTEVANEKLFF,TGCGCCAGCAGCCCCACCGAGGTGGCTAATGAAAAACTGTTTTTT
NA,NA,TRBV29-1,TRBJ2-7,CSVAKDMTYEQYF,TGCAGCGTAGCGAAGGACATGACCTACGAGCAGTACTTC
few,NA,TRBV28,TRBJ2-1,CASSFFVRLSYNEQFF,TGTGCCAGCAGTTTTTTTGTCAGACTCTCCTACAATGAGCAGTTCTTC
NA,NA,TRBV30,TRBJ2-7,CAWSGLLTPAYEQYF,TGTGCCTGGAGTGGACTCCTGACGCCAGCCTACGAGCAGTACTTC
few,NA,TRBV28,TRBJ2-7,CASSLLIGLSYEQYF,TGTGCCAGCAGTCTCCTGATCGGACTTTCCTACGAGCAGTACTTC
few,TRBD1,TRBV7-2,TRBJ1-2,CASSQGQGSGYTF,TGTGCCAGCAGCCAAGGACAGGGGAGTGGCTACACCTTC
few,NA,TRBV5-1,TRBJ1-3,CASSLGQNSGNTIYF,TGCGCCAGCAGCTTGGGACAGAACTCTGGAAACACCATATATTTT
few,NA,TRBV7-2,TRBJ2-1,CATKLYTGSSYNEQFF,TGTGCCACCAAGCTCTATACGGGGAGCTCCTACAATGAGCAGTTCTTC
few,NA,TRBV5-1,TRBJ1-5,CASSFDTNQPQHF,TGCGCCAGCAGCTTTGACACGAATCAGCCCCAGCATTTT
NA,NA,TRBV6-1,TRBJ1-1,CASSEGPGLNTEAFF,TGTGCCAGCAGTGAAGGCCCAGGGCTGAACACTGAAGCTTTCTTT
few,NA,TRBV4-2,TRBJ2-5,CASSQDMASLYF,TGTGCCAGCAGCCAAGATATGGCATCGTTGTACTTC
NA,TRBD2,TRBV11-3,TRBJ2-3,CASSLLAVTTDTQYF,TGTGCCAGCAGCTTACTAGCGGTTACCACAGATACGCAGTATTTT
NA,NA,TRBV11-2,TRBJ2-1,CASSLRELTATSYNEQFF,TGTGCCAGCAGCTTACGAGAGTTGACTGCCACTTCCTACAATGAGCAGTTCTTC
NA,NA,TRBV18,TRBJ1-3,CASSPLSVDTNSGNTIYF,TGTGCCAGCTCACCCCTCTCCGTGGACACCAACTCTGGAAACACCATATATTTT
NA,NA,TRBV29-1,TRBJ2-7,CSVDRNEEVLGPRSGEQYF,TGCAGCGTTGACAGAAATGAGGAGGTTCTTGGGCCCAGAAGTGGCGAGCAGTACTTC
few,TRBD1,TRBV7-9,TRBJ2-7,CASSLQQGAYEQYF,TGTGCCAGCAGCTTACAACAGGGGGCTTACGAGCAGTACTTC
few,TRBD1,TRBV18,TRBJ1-5,CASSPREQGDQPQHF,TGTGCCAGCTCACCACGGGAGCAGGGGGATCAGCCCCAGCATTTT
NA,NA,TRBV29-1,TRBJ1-1,CSVGTGRGTEAFF,TGCAGCGTTGGTACAGGGAGGGGCACTGAAGCTTTCTTT
NA,NA,TRBV7-2,TRBJ2-7,CASSLGGGTYEQYF,TGTGCCAGCAGCTTAGGAGGGGGAACCTACGAGCAGTACTTC
NA,NA,TRBV5-1,TRBJ1-5,CASKTGTDSNQPQHF,TGCGCCAGCAAAACAGGGACGGATAGCAATCAGCCCCAGCATTTT
few,NA,TRBV6-5,TRBJ2-2,CASRRNTGELFF,TGTGCCAGCAGGCGCAACACCGGGGAGCTGTTTTTT
NA,NA,TRBV20-1,TRBJ2-7,CSPGRGVEQYF,TGCTCCCCGGGCAGGGGCGTCGAGCAGTACTTC
few,TRBD2,TRBV7-9,TRBJ2-2,CASPAKTGGANTGELFF,TGTGCCAGCCCGGCGAAGACGGGAGGGGCGAACACCGGGGAGCTGTTTTTT
NA,TRBD1,TRBV4-2,TRBJ2-5,CASRRTGWETQYF,TGTGCCAGCAGACGGACAGGGTGGGAGACCCAGTACTTC
NA,NA,TRBV28,TRBJ2-7,CASSLPGGNEQYF,TGTGCCAGCAGCCTTCCGGGCGGGAACGAGCAGTACTTC
few,TRBD1,TRBV15,TRBJ2-6,CATSRELGGWELGGANVLTF,TGTGCCACCAGCAGGGAGCTAGGGGGCTGGGAGTTAGGTGGGGCCAACGTCCTGACTTTC
NA,NA,TRBV7-8,TRBJ2-7,CASSRTGQFSYEQYF,TGTGCCAGCAGCCGCACAGGACAGTTCTCCTACGAGCAGTACTTC
NA,NA,TRBV20-1,TRBJ1-1,CRSAGDTEAFF,TGCAGATCTGCAGGGGACACTGAAGCTTTCTTT
few,NA,TRBV11-2,TRBJ1-1,CASSSETGNTEAFF,TGTGCCAGCAGCTCAGAGACAGGGAACACTGAAGCTTTCTTT
NA,TRBD1,TRBV5-1,TRBJ1-1,CASSWDRSMNTEAFF,TGCGCCAGCAGCTGGGACAGGAGTATGAACACTGAAGCTTTCTTT
NA,TRBD2,TRBV6-5,TRBJ2-1,CASSPGTSGSSEQFF,TGTGCCAGCAGTCCAGGGACTAGCGGGAGCAGTGAGCAGTTCTTC